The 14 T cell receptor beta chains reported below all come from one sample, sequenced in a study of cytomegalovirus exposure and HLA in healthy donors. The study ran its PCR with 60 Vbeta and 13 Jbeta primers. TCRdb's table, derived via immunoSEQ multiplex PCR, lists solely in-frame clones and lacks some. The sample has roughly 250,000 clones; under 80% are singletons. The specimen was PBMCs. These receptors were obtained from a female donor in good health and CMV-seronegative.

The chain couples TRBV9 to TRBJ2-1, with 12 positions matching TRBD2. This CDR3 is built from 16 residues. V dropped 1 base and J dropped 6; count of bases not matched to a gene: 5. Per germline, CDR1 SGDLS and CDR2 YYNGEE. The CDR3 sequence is CASSVSGLAGSNEQFF. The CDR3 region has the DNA TGTGCCAGCAGCGTATCGGGACTAGCGGGCTCCAATGAGCAGTTCTTC. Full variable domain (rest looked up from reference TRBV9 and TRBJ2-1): DSGVTQTPKHLITATGQRVTLRCSPRSGDLSVYWYQQSLDQGLQFLIQYYNGEERAKGNILERFSAQQFPDLHSELNLSSLELGDSALYFCASSVSGLAGSNEQFFGPGTRLTVL.

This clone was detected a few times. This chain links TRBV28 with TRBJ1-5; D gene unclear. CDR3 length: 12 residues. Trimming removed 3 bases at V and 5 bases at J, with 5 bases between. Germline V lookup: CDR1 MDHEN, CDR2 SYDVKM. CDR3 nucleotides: TGTGCCAGCAGTTTTGAGTATCAGCCCCAGCATTTT. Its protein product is CASSFEYQPQHF.

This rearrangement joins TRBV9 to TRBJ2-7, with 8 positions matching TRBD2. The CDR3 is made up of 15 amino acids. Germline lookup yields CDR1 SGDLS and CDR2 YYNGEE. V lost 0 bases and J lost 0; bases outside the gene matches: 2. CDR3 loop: CASSVATSDSYEQYF. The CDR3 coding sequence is TGTGCCAGCAGCGTAGCGACTAGCGACTCCTACGAGCAGTACTTC.

This CDR3 reads CASSYTSTIETQYF. Here the CDR3 DNA reads TGTGCCAGCAGTTACACTAGCACCATAGAGACCCAGTACTTC. The V call is TRBV7-9, the J call TRBJ2-5; possible D gene TRBD2, 6 bases. Between the trimmed V and J ends, which lost 6 bases and 4 bases, there was a span of 15 bases. The CDR3 sequence is 14 residues long. Looked up from germline, CDR1 is SEHNR and CDR2 is FQNEAQ (reference sequence).

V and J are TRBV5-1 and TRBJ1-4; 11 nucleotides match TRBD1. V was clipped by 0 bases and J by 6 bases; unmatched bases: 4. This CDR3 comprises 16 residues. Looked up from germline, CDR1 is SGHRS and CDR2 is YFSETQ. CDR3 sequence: CASSLGGQGADEKLFF. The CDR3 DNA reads TGCGCCAGCAGCTTGGGTGGACAGGGGGCGGATGAAAAACTGTTTTTT.

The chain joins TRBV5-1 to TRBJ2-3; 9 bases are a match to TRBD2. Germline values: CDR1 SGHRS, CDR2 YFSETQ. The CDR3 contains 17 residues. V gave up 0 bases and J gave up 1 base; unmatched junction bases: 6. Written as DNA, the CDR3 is TGCGCCAGCAGCTTGGGTGAAGGCGGGAGGGGCACAGATACGCAGTATTTT. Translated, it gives CASSLGEGGRGTDTQYF.

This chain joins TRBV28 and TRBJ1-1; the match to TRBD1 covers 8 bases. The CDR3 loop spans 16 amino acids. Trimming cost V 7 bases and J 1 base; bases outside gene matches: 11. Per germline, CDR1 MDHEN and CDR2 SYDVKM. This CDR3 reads CASIRTGSAGNTEAFF. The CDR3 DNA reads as TGTGCCAGCATCAGGACAGGGAGCGCGGGGAACACTGAAGCTTTCTTT.

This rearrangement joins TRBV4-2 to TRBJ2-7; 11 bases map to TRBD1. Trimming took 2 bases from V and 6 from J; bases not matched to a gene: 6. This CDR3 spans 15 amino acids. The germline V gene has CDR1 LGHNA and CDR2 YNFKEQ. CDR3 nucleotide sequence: TGTGCCAGCAGCCAAACCGGGACAGGGGGGTCCGAGCAGTACTTC. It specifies CASSQTGTGGSEQYF.

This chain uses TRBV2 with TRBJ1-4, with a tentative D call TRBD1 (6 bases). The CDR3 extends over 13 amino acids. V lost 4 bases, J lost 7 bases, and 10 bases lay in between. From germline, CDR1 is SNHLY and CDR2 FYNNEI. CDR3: CASSVGTLEKLFF. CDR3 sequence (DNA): TGTGCCAGCAGTGTAGGGACACTTGAAAAACTGTTTTTT. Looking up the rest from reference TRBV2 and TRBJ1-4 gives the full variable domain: EPEVTQTPSHQVTQMGQEVILRCVPISNHLYFYWYRQILGQKVEFLVSFYNNEISEKSEIFDDQFSVERPDGSNFTLKIRSTKLEDSAMYFCASSVGTLEKLFFGSGTQLSVL.

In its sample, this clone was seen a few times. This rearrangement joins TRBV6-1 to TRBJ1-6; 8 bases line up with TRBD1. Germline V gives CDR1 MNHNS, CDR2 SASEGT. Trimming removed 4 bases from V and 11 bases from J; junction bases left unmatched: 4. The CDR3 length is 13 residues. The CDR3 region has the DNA TGTGCCAGCAGTGGACAGGGGAGCCCACCCCTCCACTTT. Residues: CASSGQGSPPLHF.

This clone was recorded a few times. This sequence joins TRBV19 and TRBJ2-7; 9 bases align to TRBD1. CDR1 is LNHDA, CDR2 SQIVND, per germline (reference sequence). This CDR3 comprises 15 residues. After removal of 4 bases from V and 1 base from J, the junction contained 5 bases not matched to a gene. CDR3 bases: TGTGCCAGTAGTACTCCCGGGACAGGGTCCTACGAGCAGTACTTC. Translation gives CASSTPGTGSYEQYF.

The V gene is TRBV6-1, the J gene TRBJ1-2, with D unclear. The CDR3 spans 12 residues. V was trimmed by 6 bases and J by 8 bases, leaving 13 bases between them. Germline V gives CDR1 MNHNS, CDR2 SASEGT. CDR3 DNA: TGTGCCAGCAGATCGGCCGCCGGGGGCTACACCTTC. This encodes CASRSAAGGYTF.

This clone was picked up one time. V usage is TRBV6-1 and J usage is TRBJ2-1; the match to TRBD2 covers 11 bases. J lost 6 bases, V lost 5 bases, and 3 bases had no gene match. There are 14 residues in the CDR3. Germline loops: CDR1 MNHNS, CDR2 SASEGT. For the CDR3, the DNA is TGTGCCAGCAGTTTAGCGGGAGGGCCCAATGAGCAGTTCTTC. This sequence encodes CASSLAGGPNEQFF.

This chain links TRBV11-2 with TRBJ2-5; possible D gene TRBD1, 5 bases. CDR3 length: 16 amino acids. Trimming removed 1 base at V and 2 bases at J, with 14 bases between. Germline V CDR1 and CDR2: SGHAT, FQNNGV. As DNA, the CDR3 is TGTGCCAGCAGCTTAGGTAGGGGTCAGAGTCAAGAGACCCAGTACTTC. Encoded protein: CASSLGRGQSQETQYF.